A single sample is the source of the 12 T cell receptor beta chains below, sequenced in a study of sequential checkpoint blockade in melanoma. The table came from immunoSEQ multiplex PCR; TCRdb's copy has only in-frame clones and leaves some out. The sample shows about 2,900 clones, 19% of them seen only once. Described treatment: randomized to nivolumab then ipilimumab (arm A) or the reverse (arm B). Source: tumor tissue (inferred from file names), taken from a patient given nivolumab and ipilimumab in sequence. These TCRs come from a human donor with melanoma.

The rearrangement uses TRBV6-8 and TRBJ2-6, with D possibly TRBD1 on 6 matching bases. Germline CDR1 reads MNHGY; CDR2 reads SAAAGT. V lost 5 bases and J lost 0, with 8 bases in between. This CDR3 is 15 amino acids long. CDR3 coding DNA: TGTGCCAGCAGTATGGACAGCTCTGGGGCCAACGTCCTGACTTTC. Its protein is CASSMDSSGANVLTF.

The genes are TRBV19 and TRBJ1-3, with 7 bases that match TRBD1. J was trimmed by 0 bases and V by 4 bases; bases with no gene match: 9. CDR1 LNHDA and CDR2 SQIVND come from the germline V gene (reference sequence). This CDR3 comprises 17 residues. The CDR3 DNA reads as TGTGCCAGTAGTACATACTGGGACAGCTTCTCTGGAAACACCATATATTTT. Its protein is CASSTYWDSFSGNTIYF.

The chain combines TRBV1 with TRBJ2-3; the table's TRBD1 call for D was not verified on the DNA. TRBV1 is noted as a pseudogene. The CDR3 loop spans 16 amino acids. The CDR3 sequence is CASSQEPGWSTDTQYF. CDR3 DNA: TGCGCCAGCAGCCAAGAGCCAGGGTGGAGCACAGATACGCAGTATTTT.

This clone has only a few counts. The rearrangement links TRBV6-8 to TRBJ1-1; 9 bases match TRBD1. This CDR3 region has 16 residues. Unmatched junction bases numbered 6, after V lost 0 bases and J lost 4 bases. CDR1 MNHGY and CDR2 SAAAGT come from the germline V gene. CDR3 in amino acids: CASSYSPGQGSTEAFF. DNA for the CDR3: TGTGCCAGCAGTTACTCTCCGGGACAGGGATCCACTGAAGCTTTCTTT.

The chain has TRBV12-5 and TRBJ1-1; D not certain. V lost 8 bases, J lost 0 bases, and 7 bases lay in between. The germline V gene has CDR1 LGHNT and CDR2 FRNRAP. The CDR3 consists of 12 residues. The CDR3 sequence: CASRPMNTEAFF. CDR3 bases: TGTGCTAGTCGACCGATGAACACTGAAGCTTTCTTT.

The rearrangement links TRBV19 to TRBJ2-7; D is possibly TRBD1 (6 bases). In germline, CDR1 is LNHDA, CDR2 SQIVND (reference sequence). V lost 6 bases and J 4 bases, leaving 19 bases between the germline ends. CDR3 length equals 15 residues. CDR3 DNA sequence: TGTGCCAGTAGGCGAGGGGGAGATCACAGGTACGAGCAGTACTTC. Protein sequence: CASRRGGDHRYEQYF.

This clone showed up just a few times. This chain connects TRBV6-8 to TRBJ2-5; D not certain. Looked up from germline, CDR1 is MNHGY and CDR2 is SAAAGT. This CDR3 is 15 amino acids long. Trimming cost V 7 bases and J 0 bases, with 15 bases left between them. For the CDR3, the DNA is TGTGCCAGCACCACGGACCCTCGGGACCAAGAGACCCAGTACTTC. It codes for CASTTDPRDQETQYF.

This sequence joins TRBV19 and TRBJ2-1; weak D call: TRBD1 (5 bases). V was clipped by 4 bases and J by 0 bases, with 10 bases between them. The germline V gene encodes CDR1 LNHDA and CDR2 SQIVND (reference sequence). The CDR3 covers 15 residues. This CDR3 reads CASSKGQNSYNEQFF. CDR3 nucleotides: TGTGCCAGTAGTAAGGGGCAGAACTCCTACAATGAGCAGTTCTTC.

J is TRBJ1-5 and V is TRBV15, with TRBD1 as a possible D gene (5 bases). Germline assignment: CDR1 LNHNV and CDR2 YYDKDF (reference sequence). The CDR3 covers 19 residues. V gave up 0 bases and J gave up 0 bases, with 18 bases separating them. CDR3 DNA: TGTGCCACCAGCAGAGAGCAACTGACAGCGAACTTTAGCAATCAGCCCCAGCATTTT. Translating gives CATSREQLTANFSNQPQHF.

The chain uses TRBV6-8 and TRBJ2-7, with D possibly being TRBD1 (6 bases). This CDR3 has 16 residues. V lost 7 bases and J lost 2, with 21 bases in between. Per the germline V gene, CDR1 is MNHGY and CDR2 is SAAAGT. CDR3 amino acids: CASTLGAAPGAYEQYF. CDR3 DNA: TGTGCCAGCACCCTGGGGGCAGCCCCCGGGGCCTACGAGCAGTACTTC.

The table lists this clone with a few counts. V and J are TRBV9 and TRBJ1-6; tentatively, D is TRBD1 (5 bases). V was pared by 6 bases and J by 8 bases, with 12 bases between. The CDR3 runs 13 residues. In germline, CDR1 is SGDLS, CDR2 YYNGEE. The CDR3 region is CASTHDSYSPLHF. The CDR3 DNA reads as TGTGCCAGCACCCATGACAGTTATTCACCCCTCCACTTT.

In its sample, this clone was seen many times. This rearrangement joins TRBV11-3 to TRBJ1-1; no firm D call. Looked up from germline, CDR1 is SGHNT and CDR2 is YENEEA. V was shortened by 5 bases and J by 2 bases, with 15 bases between the two germline ends. CDR3 size: 15 residues. This CDR3 reads CASSVDSYSNTEAFF. CDR3 sequence (DNA): TGTGCCAGCAGCGTGGATTCGTATTCTAACACTGAAGCTTTCTTT.